These 11 T cell receptor beta chains share one sample of origin, sequenced in a study of cytomegalovirus exposure and HLA in healthy donors. With 60 Vbeta and 13 Jbeta primers, the PCR was carried out. Measured with immunoSEQ multiplex PCR; TCRdb has only the in-frame clones, and not every one. The top ten hold roughly 2.3% of the sample, which has about 150,000 clones, more than 75% seen once. The source material was PBMCs. Receptors were obtained from a woman in her late teens or twenties in good health and CMV-seronegative.

The J gene is TRBJ2-7, the V gene TRBV6-4; the match to TRBD2 covers 11 bases. The CDR3 loop spans 16 amino acids. V lost 4 bases and J lost 4; bases outside the gene matches: 9. Germline CDR1 MRHNA, CDR2 SNTAGT. For the CDR3, the DNA is TGTGCCAGCAGTGGCCTCCCGGGACTAGCGGTTTACGAGCAGTACTTC. Translating gives CASSGLPGLAVYEQYF.

The rearrangement joins TRBV6-5 to TRBJ1-6, with 8 bases lining up with TRBD1. V was pared by 2 bases and J by 6 bases, with 6 bases of the junction left unmatched. This CDR3 is built from 16 residues. Germline CDR1 and CDR2: MNHEY and SVGAGI. The CDR3 DNA follows: TGTGCCAGCAGTTACCATCAGCAGGGGGCTAATTCACCCCTCCACTTT. The encoded protein is CASSYHQQGANSPLHF.

The genes are TRBV19 and TRBJ2-4, with unresolved D. Trimming took 5 bases from V and 0 from J, leaving 11 bases between them. The CDR3 loop spans 15 amino acids. CDR1 and CDR2 (germline): LNHDA, SQIVND (reference sequence). CDR3 sequence (DNA): TGTGCCAGTAGTGTCAGTAATATAGCCAAAAACATTCAGTACTTC. Amino acid sequence: CASSVSNIAKNIQYF.

This rearrangement joins TRBV7-2 to TRBJ2-1, with D unclear. Trimming stripped 3 bases from V and 8 bases from J, with 20 bases between. This CDR3 spans 16 amino acids. The germline gives CDR1 SGHTA, CDR2 FQGNSA. Here the CDR3 DNA reads TGTGCCAGCAGCTTTTACCCGGAGCCCTGGAAGGATGAGCAGTTCTTC. Protein: CASSFYPEPWKDEQFF.

This chain's CDR3 is CASGPGDTGELFF. The DNA for the CDR3 is TGTGCTAGTGGTCCCGGGGACACCGGGGAGCTGTTTTTT. J is TRBJ2-2 and V is TRBV12-5; possible D gene TRBD2, 5 bases. The V end lost 5 bases, the J end lost 3 bases, and 7 bases lay between the germline ends. Germline loops: CDR1 LGHNT, CDR2 FRNRAP. The CDR3 extends over 13 amino acids.

The genes are TRBV6-1 and TRBJ2-1; D is unresolved. The CDR3 loop spans 12 amino acids. Per the germline V gene, CDR1 is MNHNS and CDR2 is SASEGT. Between the trimmed V and J ends, which lost 7 bases and 5 bases, there was a span of 9 bases. CDR3 residues: CASTRRDNEQFF. CDR3 DNA sequence: TGTGCCAGCACTCGCCGAGACAATGAGCAGTTCTTC.

V gene TRBV27 combines with J gene TRBJ2-1, with TRBD1 matching 10 bases. The ends lost 10 bases at V and 0 bases at J; junction bases unmatched: 9. The CDR3 has 16 amino acids. CDR1 is MNHEY and CDR2 is SMNVEV in the germline V gene (reference sequence). The CDR3 loop is CATGQGRFDSYNEQFF. The CDR3 DNA sequence: TGTGCCACGGGACAGGGGCGTTTCGACTCCTACAATGAGCAGTTCTTC.

V usage is TRBV29-1 and J usage is TRBJ2-5; D possibly corresponds to TRBD2 (5 bases). Germline V gives CDR1 SQVTM, CDR2 ANQGSEA. This CDR3 contains 14 residues. The V gene lost 8 bases and the J gene lost 2 bases, with 18 bases spanning the gap. As DNA, the CDR3 is TGCAGCCTTTCGAAGGGTACGGGGCAAGAGACCCAGTACTTC. Its protein product is CSLSKGTGQETQYF.

This chain links TRBV9 with TRBJ2-3, with 7 bases lining up with TRBD2. The J segment lost 7 bases and the V segment lost 4 bases, leaving 9 bases of the junction unmatched. Germline loops: CDR1 SGDLS, CDR2 YYNGEE. The CDR3 runs to 14 residues. DNA for the CDR3: TGTGCCAGCAGCCTTAGCGGGCAATCAAATACGCAGTATTTT. Translated: CASSLSGQSNTQYF.

V usage is TRBV19 and J usage is TRBJ1-6; D is perhaps TRBD1 (6 bases). The CDR3 length is 13 residues. The V end lost 7 bases, the J end lost 9 bases, and 13 bases lay between the germline ends. Germline assignment: CDR1 LNHDA and CDR2 SQIVND (reference sequence). CDR3 sequence (DNA): TGTGCCAGTAAGCAGGGGATCGTTTCACCCCTCCACTTT. It yields the protein CASKQGIVSPLHF.

The chain is built from TRBV6-6 and TRBJ2-1, with 10 nucleotides matching TRBD2. Germline V gene sequence: CDR1 MNHNY, CDR2 SVGAGI (reference sequence). The J segment lost 8 bases and the V segment lost 6 bases, leaving 13 bases of the junction unmatched. This CDR3 is 16 amino acids long. The CDR3 sequence is CASSLLLAGVSDEQFF. CDR3 coding DNA: TGTGCCAGCAGCCTCCTTCTAGCGGGAGTTTCTGATGAGCAGTTCTTC.